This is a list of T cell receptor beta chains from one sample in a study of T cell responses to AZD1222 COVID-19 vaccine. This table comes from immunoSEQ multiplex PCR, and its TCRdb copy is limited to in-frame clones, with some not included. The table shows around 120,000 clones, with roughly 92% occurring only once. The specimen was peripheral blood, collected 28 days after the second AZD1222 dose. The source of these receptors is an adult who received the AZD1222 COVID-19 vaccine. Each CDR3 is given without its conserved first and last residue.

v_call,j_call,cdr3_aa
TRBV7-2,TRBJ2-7,ASSAQQGGYEQY
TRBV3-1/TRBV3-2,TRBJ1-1,ASSQDPGQGALNTEAF
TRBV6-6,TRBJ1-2,ASSYQIDPAYGYT
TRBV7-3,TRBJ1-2,ASAPTLSGYGYT
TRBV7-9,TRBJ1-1,ASSLPRQGGPINTEAF
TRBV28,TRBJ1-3,ASSGGASGNTIY
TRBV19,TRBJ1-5,ASSSWGGLGNQPQH
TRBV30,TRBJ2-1,AVKGEGAGEQF
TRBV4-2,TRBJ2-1,ASSQEPNEQF
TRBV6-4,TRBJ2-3,ASSESTSTDTQY
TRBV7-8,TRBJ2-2,ASRRGLTGELF
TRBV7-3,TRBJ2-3,ASSLLAGGPTDTQY
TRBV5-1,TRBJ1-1,ASSTGQGRGMNTEAF
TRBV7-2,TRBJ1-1,ASSRTNTEAF
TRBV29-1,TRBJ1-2,SVDTPDRALDGYGYT
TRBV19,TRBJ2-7,ASSPYSGLAYEQY
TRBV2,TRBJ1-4,ASRGTQNEKLF
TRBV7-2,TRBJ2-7,ASSSSSGSGYEQY
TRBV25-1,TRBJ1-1,ASSEYSKVNTEAF
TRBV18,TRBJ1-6,ASSPRDRGSPLH
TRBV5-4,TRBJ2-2,ASSYDRQGGELF
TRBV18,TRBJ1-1,ASSPVRETEAF
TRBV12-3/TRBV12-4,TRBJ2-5,ASSKGPGTQY
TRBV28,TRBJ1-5,ASSPGLNQPQH